The 24 T cell receptor beta chains presented below share a single source sample, sequenced in a study of T cells in Graves' hyperthyroidism and ophthalmopathy. The CDR3 regions of TCR beta were amplified from RNA transcripts. An initial round of RT-PCR targeting the TCR CDR3 relied on the HTBI primer set. Using its own MiXCR run on the multiplex PCR reads, TCRdb lists one record per CDR3 protein. This table has 660,000 or so distinct CDR3 sequences, less than 25% appearing once. The material sequenced was blood. All receptors come from a young man with Graves' ophthalmopathy.

V gene TRBV28 combines with J gene TRBJ1-5, with D possibly matching TRBD1 (5 bases). The CDR3 length is 14 residues. Germline loops: CDR1 MDHEN, CDR2 SYDVKM. V gave up 3 bases and J gave up 7 bases, with 13 bases separating them. CDR3 residues: CASSFVGAQQPQHF. For the CDR3, the DNA is TGTGCCAGCAGTTTTGTAGGGGCTCAACAGCCCCAGCATTTT.

This clonotype was recorded only once. A much larger clone differs by one base, so this may be a read error. This chain uses TRBV7-2 with TRBJ2-7; TRBD2 matches at 8 bases. The germline V gene encodes CDR1 SGHTA and CDR2 FQGNSA. Trimming cost V 3 bases and J 6 bases; bases outside gene matches: 7. This CDR3 spans 14 amino acids. CDR3 nucleotides: TGTGCCAGCAGCTTCCGGGGGGGAGCCTGCGAGCAGTACTTC. This sequence encodes CASSFRGGACEQYF.

Many counts were recorded for this clonotype. This chain joins TRBV2 and TRBJ2-5; no clear D. Per germline, CDR1 SNHLY and CDR2 FYNNEI. This CDR3 is built from 12 residues. Between the trimmed V and J ends, which lost 6 bases and 5 bases, there was a span of 10 bases. This CDR3 reads CASSLTAETQYF. DNA for the CDR3: TGTGCCAGCAGCCTCACCGCGGAGACCCAGTACTTC.

This clonotype was seen a handful of times. This chain joins TRBV12-3 or TRBV12-4 and TRBJ1-1; 10 nucleotides line up with TRBD1. This CDR3 has 17 residues. V lost 1 base and J lost 6; bases outside the gene matches: 11. CDR3 in DNA: TGTGCCAGCAGTTTAGGAACCAGCGGACAGGGGGTCGCTGAAGCTTTCTTT. Translated, it gives CASSLGTSGQGVAEAFF.

V gene TRBV7-9 combines with J gene TRBJ2-1, with a weak D call TRBD2 (5 bases). Deletions cut 1 base from V and 10 bases from J, with 17 bases between. The germline gives CDR1 SEHNR, CDR2 FQNEAQ (reference sequence). The CDR3 extends over 15 amino acids. As DNA, the CDR3 is TGTGCCAGCAGCTTAGTTTTGGTTGCGGCGGGCGAGCAGTTCTTC. Its protein is CASSLVLVAAGEQFF.

V gene TRBV4-1 combines with J gene TRBJ1-2; possible D gene TRBD1, 6 bases. V was shortened by 6 bases and J by 7 bases, with 21 bases between the two germline ends. In germline, CDR1 is MGHRA, CDR2 YSYEKL. The CDR3 totals 15 residues. CDR3 in amino acids: CASRRGGGLVGGYTF. CDR3 coding DNA: TGCGCCAGCAGGCGAGGGGGAGGACTAGTTGGTGGCTACACCTTC.

The chain links TRBV12-3 or TRBV12-4 to TRBJ1-2; D gene unclear. Trimming cost V 4 bases and J 5 bases, with 17 bases left between them. The CDR3 length is 15 residues. CDR3 nucleotides: TGTGCCAGCAGTTACTCTCCCGGTAGTATGTATGGCTACACCTTC. It encodes CASSYSPGSMYGYTF.

The sample holds many counts of this clonotype. The chain combines TRBV7-9 with TRBJ1-5; D not certain. Germline V gives CDR1 SEHNR, CDR2 FQNEAQ (reference sequence). The CDR3 length is 13 residues. Trimming removed 1 base at V and 10 bases at J, with 11 bases between. This chain's CDR3 is CASSLDAISPQHF. The DNA for the CDR3 is TGTGCCAGCAGCTTAGATGCGATCTCTCCCCAGCATTTT.

This clonotype has a count of ten or more. This sequence joins TRBV3-1 and TRBJ1-1; 7 bases agree with TRBD1. V lost 3 bases and J lost 3; bases outside the gene matches: 4. CDR3 length equals 14 residues. CDR1 and CDR2 from the germline V gene are LGHDT and YNNKEL (reference sequence). The CDR3 nucleotides read TGTGCCAGCAGCCAGGGCAGGGGGTACACTGAAGCTTTCTTT. Translation: CASSQGRGYTEAFF. Full variable domain (outside the CDR3, taken from reference TRBV3-1 and TRBJ1-1): DTAVSQTPKYLVTQMGNDKSIKCEQNLGHDTMYWYKQDSKKFLKIMFSYNNKELIINETVPNRFSPKSPDKAHLNLHINSLELGDSAVYFCASSQGRGYTEAFFGQGTRLTVV.

The chain combines TRBV18 with TRBJ2-3; 8 positions match TRBD1. Germline-derived CDR1 and CDR2 are KGHSH and LQKENI. With V trimmed by 5 bases and J by 9 bases, 10 bases remained unmatched. There are 14 residues in the CDR3. As DNA, the CDR3 is TGTGCCAGCTCAAAAGGACAGGGTAAGGAGACGCAGTATTTT. Translation: CASSKGQGKETQYF.

The table lists this clonotype with a few counts. This sequence joins TRBV2 and TRBJ2-5; TRBD1 aligns across 7 bases. This CDR3 is built from 14 residues. With V trimmed by 6 bases and J by 4 bases, 8 bases remained unmatched. Germline CDR1 SNHLY, CDR2 FYNNEI. Here the CDR3 DNA reads TGTGCCAGCAGGGAACAGGGGTTCGGAGAGACCCAGTACTTC. The encoded protein is CASREQGFGETQYF.

The chain recombines TRBV6-9 with TRBJ1-5, with D possibly TRBD1 on 5 matching bases. Germline assignment: CDR1 MNHGY and CDR2 SVAAGI. CDR3 length: 17 residues. Trimming took 3 bases from V and 6 from J, leaving 21 bases between them. Written as DNA, the CDR3 is TGTGCCAGCAGTTACGGGGACCGGGGTGGGTGGGGTCAGCCCCAGCATTTT. It translates to CASSYGDRGGWGQPQHF.

This clonotype was counted only a few times. The chain is built from TRBV3-1 and TRBJ2-1; D uncertain. The V gene's germline CDR1 is LGHDT and CDR2 YNNKEL (reference sequence). Trimming cost V 0 bases and J 5 bases, with 5 bases left between them. The CDR3 is 13 amino acids. CDR3 sequence: CASSQDRNNEQFF. CDR3 DNA: TGTGCCAGCAGCCAAGATCGGAACAATGAGCAGTTCTTC.

The genes are TRBV9 and TRBJ2-7; 12 nucleotides agree with TRBD2. The CDR3 runs to 15 residues. Germline V gene lookup returns CDR1 SGDLS and CDR2 YYNGEE. V lost 4 bases to trimming and J lost 3 bases; unmatched junction nucleotides: 5. DNA for the CDR3: TGTGCCAGCAGCTCGACTAGCGGGAGTAACTACGAGCAGTACTTC. Amino acids: CASSSTSGSNYEQYF.

Ten or more counts support this clonotype. This chain joins TRBV13 and TRBJ2-7, with 9 bases lining up with TRBD2. This CDR3 is built from 19 residues. The ends lost 5 bases at V and 2 bases at J; junction bases unmatched: 19. Germline V gene data show CDR1 as PRHDT and CDR2 as FYEKMQ (reference sequence). The CDR3 is CASSPSGLAPGGFTYEQYF. DNA for the CDR3: TGTGCCAGCAGCCCAAGCGGACTAGCGCCTGGAGGATTCACCTACGAGCAGTACTTC.

This clonotype has at least ten counts. The J gene is TRBJ1-1, the V gene TRBV3-1; D gene uncertain. In germline, CDR1 is LGHDT, CDR2 YNNKEL (reference sequence). CDR3 length: 13 residues. The V end was cut by 4 bases, the J end by 5 bases, with 11 bases between. The CDR3 bases are TGTGCCAGCAGCCGAAGGGAGAAAACTGAAGCTTTCTTT. Translated, it gives CASSRREKTEAFF.

This clonotype was counted a few times. This chain connects TRBV7-9 to TRBJ2-1; 13 bases line up with TRBD2. Germline-derived CDR1 and CDR2 are SEHNR and FQNEAQ (reference sequence). Trimming removed 6 bases from V and 3 bases from J; junction bases left unmatched: 8. CDR3 size: 17 residues. CDR3 sequence (DNA): TGTGCCAGCAGTTGGACTAGCGGGAGTTCCGGCTACAATGAGCAGTTCTTC. It yields the protein CASSWTSGSSGYNEQFF.

There are a few counts of this clonotype. The chain uses TRBV28 and TRBJ1-1, with no clear D. This CDR3 contains 14 residues. V lost 5 bases to trimming and J lost 1 base, with 11 bases between them. Germline V CDR1 and CDR2: MDHEN, SYDVKM. CDR3 nucleotide sequence: TGTGCCAGCAGTACTCTTAGCGGGAACACTGAAGCTTTCTTT. Translation: CASSTLSGNTEAFF.

This clonotype has at least ten counts. V usage is TRBV28 and J usage is TRBJ2-2; TRBD1 or TRBD2 may be the D gene (6 bases each). Trimming removed 5 bases at V and 1 base at J, with 17 bases between. Germline V CDR1 and CDR2: MDHEN, SYDVKM. The length of the CDR3 is 17 residues. The CDR3 nucleotides are TGTGCCAGCAGTCGGGGGATGGGGGGCAGGAACACCGGGGAGCTGTTTTTT. Encoded protein: CASSRGMGGRNTGELFF.

The chain links TRBV7-2 to TRBJ2-2; D unresolved. This CDR3 is built from 15 residues. Deletions cut 5 bases from V and 1 base from J, with 11 bases between. Germline CDR1 SGHTA, CDR2 FQGNSA. The CDR3 protein is CASSPLGGNTGELFF. The CDR3 DNA sequence: TGTGCCAGCAGCCCCTTGGGTGGGAACACCGGGGAGCTGTTTTTT.

The genes are TRBV7-2 and TRBJ2-7; 10 bases map to TRBD2. The CDR3 consists of 16 residues. The germline V gene has CDR1 SGHTA and CDR2 FQGNSA. V was clipped by 4 bases and J by 5 bases; unmatched bases: 11. The CDR3 coding sequence is TGTGCCAGCAGCTCTATCCGGCTAGCGGGAGTCCACGAGCAGTACTTC. Amino acids: CASSSIRLAGVHEQYF.

The chain combines TRBV20-1 with TRBJ2-3, with 13 bases identical to TRBD2. The CDR3 contains 15 residues. Trimming removed 5 bases from V and 3 bases from J; junction bases left unmatched: 5. Germline V gene lookup returns CDR1 DFQATT and CDR2 SNEGSKA (reference sequence). CDR3 sequence (DNA): TGCAGTGCTGTGGGGACTAGCGGGACGACAGATACGCAGTATTTT. It encodes CSAVGTSGTTDTQYF.

The chain couples TRBV7-9 to TRBJ2-7, with D possibly matching TRBD1 (6 bases). In germline, CDR1 is SEHNR, CDR2 FQNEAQ (reference sequence). Trimming removed 5 bases at V and 4 bases at J, with 15 bases between. The CDR3 extends over 14 amino acids. As DNA, the CDR3 is TGTGCCAGCAGCCCAGGGCGACAGGAGTACGAGCAGTACTTC. Its protein is CASSPGRQEYEQYF.

The rearrangement links TRBV28 to TRBJ2-7; no clear D. CDR1 is MDHEN and CDR2 is SYDVKM in the germline V gene. The CDR3 contains 13 residues. Trimming took 3 bases from V and 3 from J, leaving 9 bases between them. The CDR3, as DNA: TGTGCCAGCAGTTTTTTGAGGAGCTACGAGCAGTACTTC. It codes for CASSFLRSYEQYF.